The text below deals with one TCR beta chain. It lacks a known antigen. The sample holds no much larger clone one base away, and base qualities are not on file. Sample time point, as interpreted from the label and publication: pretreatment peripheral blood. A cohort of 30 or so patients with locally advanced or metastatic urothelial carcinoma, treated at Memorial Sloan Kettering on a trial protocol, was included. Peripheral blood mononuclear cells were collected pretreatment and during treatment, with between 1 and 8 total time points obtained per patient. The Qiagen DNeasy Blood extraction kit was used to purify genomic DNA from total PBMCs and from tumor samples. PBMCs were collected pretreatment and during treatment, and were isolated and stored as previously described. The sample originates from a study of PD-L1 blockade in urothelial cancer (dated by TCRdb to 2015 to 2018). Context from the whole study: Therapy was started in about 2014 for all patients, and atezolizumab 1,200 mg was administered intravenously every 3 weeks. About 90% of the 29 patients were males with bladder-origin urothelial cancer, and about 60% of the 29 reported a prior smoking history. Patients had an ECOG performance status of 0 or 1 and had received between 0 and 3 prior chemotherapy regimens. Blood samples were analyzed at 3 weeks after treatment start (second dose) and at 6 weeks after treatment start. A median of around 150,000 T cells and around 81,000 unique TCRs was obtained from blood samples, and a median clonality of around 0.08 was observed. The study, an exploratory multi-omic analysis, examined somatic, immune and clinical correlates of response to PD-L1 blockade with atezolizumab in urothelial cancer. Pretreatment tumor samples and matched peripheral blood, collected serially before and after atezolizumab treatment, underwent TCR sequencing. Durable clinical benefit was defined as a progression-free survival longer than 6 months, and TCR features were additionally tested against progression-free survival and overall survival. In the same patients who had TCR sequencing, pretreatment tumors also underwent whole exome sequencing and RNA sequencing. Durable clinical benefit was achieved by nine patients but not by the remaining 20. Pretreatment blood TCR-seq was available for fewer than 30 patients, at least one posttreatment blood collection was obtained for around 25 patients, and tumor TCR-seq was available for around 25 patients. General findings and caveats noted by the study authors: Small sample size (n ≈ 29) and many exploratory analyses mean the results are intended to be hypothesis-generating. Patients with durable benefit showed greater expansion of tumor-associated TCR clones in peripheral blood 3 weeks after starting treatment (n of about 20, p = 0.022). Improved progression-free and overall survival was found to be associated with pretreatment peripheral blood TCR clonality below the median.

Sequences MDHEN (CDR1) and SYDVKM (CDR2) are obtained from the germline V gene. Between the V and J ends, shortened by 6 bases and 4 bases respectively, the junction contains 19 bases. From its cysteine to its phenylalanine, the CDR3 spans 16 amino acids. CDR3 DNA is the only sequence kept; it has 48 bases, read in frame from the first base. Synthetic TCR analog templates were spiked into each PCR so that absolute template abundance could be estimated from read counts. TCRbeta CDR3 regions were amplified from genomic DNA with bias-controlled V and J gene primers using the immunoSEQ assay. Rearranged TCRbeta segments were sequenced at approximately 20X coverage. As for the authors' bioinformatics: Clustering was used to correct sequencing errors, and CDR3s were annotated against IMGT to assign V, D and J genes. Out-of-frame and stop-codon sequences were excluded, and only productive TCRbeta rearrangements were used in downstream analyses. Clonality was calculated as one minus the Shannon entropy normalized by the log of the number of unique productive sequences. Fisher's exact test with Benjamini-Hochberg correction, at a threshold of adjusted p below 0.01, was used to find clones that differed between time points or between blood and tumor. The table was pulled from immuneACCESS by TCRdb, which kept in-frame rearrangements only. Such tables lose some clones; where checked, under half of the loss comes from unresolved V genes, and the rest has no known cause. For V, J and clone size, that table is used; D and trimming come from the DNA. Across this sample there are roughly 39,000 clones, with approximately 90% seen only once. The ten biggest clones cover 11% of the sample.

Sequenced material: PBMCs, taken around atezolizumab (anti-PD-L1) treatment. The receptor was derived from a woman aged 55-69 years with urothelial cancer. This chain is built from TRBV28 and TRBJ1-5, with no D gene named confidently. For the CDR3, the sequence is CASSVEEQVRNQPQHF. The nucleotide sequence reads TGTGCCAGCAGCGTTGAAGAGCAGGTTCGGAATCAGCCCCAGCATTTT.